Each of the 6 T cell receptor beta chains below was sequenced from the same sample in a study of cytomegalovirus exposure and HLA in healthy donors. The PCR made use of 60 Vbeta and 13 Jbeta primers. The repertoire was sequenced with immunoSEQ multiplex PCR; TCRdb's copy has only in-frame clones and lacks some. Of about 280,000 clones in the sample, approximately 90% are singletons; the top ten hold less than 2.5%. Sequencing used PBMCs. These receptors were taken from a woman aged 18-35 years in good health and CMV-seronegative.

The CDR3 here is CASSLGTSAAAGELFF. The DNA of the CDR3 is TGTGCCAGCAGCTTAGGAACATCTGCGGCGGCCGGGGAGCTGTTTTTT. V and J are TRBV7-8 and TRBJ2-2; D is undetermined. Trimming left V 1 base short and J 6 bases short, with 15 bases between. The CDR3 consists of 16 residues. Germline-derived CDR1 and CDR2 are SGHVS and FQNEAQ.

CDR3 amino acids: CSVGGLGGGTEAFF. The CDR3 DNA is TGCAGCGTTGGTGGGTTAGGGGGTGGCACTGAAGCTTTCTTT. The chain recombines TRBV29-1 with TRBJ1-1; a weak D match, TRBD1 (6 bases). Trimming stripped 4 bases from V and 4 bases from J, with 16 bases between. CDR1 and CDR2 from the germline V gene are SQVTM and ANQGSEA. CDR3 length: 14 residues.

The chain combines TRBV29-1 with TRBJ2-7; 9 bases fit TRBD2. The trim removed 7 bases at V and 3 bases at J, leaving 22 bases unmatched. The length of the CDR3 is 18 residues. Germline lookup yields CDR1 SQVTM and CDR2 ANQGSEA. CDR3 sequence: CSAALHGLAPPGVYEQYF. CDR3 DNA sequence: TGCAGCGCGGCCCTCCACGGACTAGCGCCTCCCGGGGTCTACGAGCAGTACTTC.

This clone was observed a single time. The chain employs TRBV15 and TRBJ1-2, with TRBD1 matching over 11 bases. V trimming: 3 bases; J trimming: 4 bases; junction bases outside the gene matches: 7. The CDR3 is 16 residues long. The germline gives CDR1 LNHNV, CDR2 YYDKDF (reference sequence). CDR3 region: CATSSTGQGELYGYTF. CDR3 nucleotide sequence: TGTGCCACCAGCAGCACGGGACAGGGGGAGCTCTATGGCTACACCTTC.

V gene TRBV6-6 combines with J gene TRBJ2-1, with D maybe TRBD2 (5 bases). Trimming took off 7 bases at V and 0 bases at J, with 10 bases between the two ends. This CDR3 region has 14 residues. Germline-derived CDR1 and CDR2 are MNHNY and SVGAGI (reference sequence). The CDR3 reads CASKVTSSYNEQFF. Here the CDR3 DNA reads TGTGCCAGCAAAGTAACTAGCTCCTACAATGAGCAGTTCTTC.

The rearrangement uses TRBV10-3 and TRBJ2-2, with a possible D match to TRBD1 (5 bases). This CDR3 region has 15 residues. V lost 0 bases and J 6 bases, leaving 11 bases between the germline ends. The germline gives CDR1 ENHRY, CDR2 SYGVKD. The CDR3 protein is CAISESWTMAGELFF. CDR3 bases: TGTGCCATCAGTGAGTCCTGGACAATGGCCGGGGAGCTGTTTTTT.